A selection of T cell receptor beta chains follows, all from one sample in a study of blood T cell repertoires in COVID-19. TCRdb keeps only in-frame clones here, not all; method: immunoSEQ multiplex PCR. The sample consists of approximately 200,000 clones, around 81% of them appearing once. The source material was peripheral blood. The receptors originated from a woman under 40 who had recovered from COVID-19. The CDR3 runs from the conserved cysteine through the conserved F or W. A D gene is named only where the DNA matches it firmly. Only some rows state a clone size, as once, few, many or a class for expanded clones.

v_gene	abundance	j_gene	d_gene	CDR3nt	CDR3aa
TRBV30	once	TRBJ2-1	-	TGTGCCTGGAGTTTGAGTTTGGGCGGGAATGAGCAGTTCTTC	CAWSLSLGGNEQFF
TRBV29-1	-	TRBJ1-5	-	TGCAGCGTGGGGGGTGGCTCCAATCAGCCCCAGCATTTT	CSVGGGSNQPQHF
TRBV5-6	-	TRBJ1-3	-	TGTGCCAGCAGCTTAGGGGGTTACACCATATATTTT	CASSLGGYTIYF
TRBV10-3	-	TRBJ1-5	-	TGTGCCATCAGTGAGTCTGCAGTTAGACAGGTCGTAAGCAATCAGCCCCAGCATTTT	CAISESAVRQVVSNQPQHF
TRBV24-1	-	TRBJ1-2	-	TGTGCCACCAGTCCCATCACATTCTCCTATGGCTACACCTTC	CATSPITFSYGYTF
TRBV2	-	TRBJ1-1	-	TGTGCCAGCAGAGTCACCCCAGGGGTTGAAGCTTTCTTT	CASRVTPGVEAFF
TRBV6-1	-	TRBJ2-4	-	TGTGCCAGCAGTGAGTGGAGAAGCAAAAACATTCAGTACTTC	CASSEWRSKNIQYF
TRBV7-9	-	TRBJ2-1	-	TGTGCCAGCAGCTTAGCGGACTTAAGGGTTAATTATGAGCAGTTCTTC	CASSLADLRVNYEQFF
TRBV24-1	once	TRBJ2-2	TRBD2	TGTGCCACCAGTGACCCGACTAGCTTCAACACCGGGGAGCTGTTTTTT	CATSDPTSFNTGELFF
TRBV5-1	few	TRBJ1-5	-	TGCGCCAGCAGCTCCATTGGGGGGGCCGGGCAGCCCCAGCATTTT	CASSSIGGAGQPQHF
TRBV11-2	-	TRBJ2-1	TRBD2	TGTGCCAGCAGCGGTCCGGGACTAGCGGGGGGAGACTCCTACAATGAGCAGTTCTTC	CASSGPGLAGGDSYNEQFF
TRBV21-1	-	TRBJ1-1	-	TGTGCCAGCAGCAAAGCTTACGAAGGGACAGGGGGAGCGAACACTGAAGCTTTCTTT	CASSKAYEGTGGANTEAFF
TRBV9	-	TRBJ2-2	-	TGTGCCAGCAGCTCTGGGACAACGAACCCCACCGGGGAGCTGTTTTTT	CASSSGTTNPTGELFF
TRBV14	-	TRBJ2-7	-	TGTGCCAGCAGTCCAGGGGCCTACGAGCAGTACTTC	CASSPGAYEQYF